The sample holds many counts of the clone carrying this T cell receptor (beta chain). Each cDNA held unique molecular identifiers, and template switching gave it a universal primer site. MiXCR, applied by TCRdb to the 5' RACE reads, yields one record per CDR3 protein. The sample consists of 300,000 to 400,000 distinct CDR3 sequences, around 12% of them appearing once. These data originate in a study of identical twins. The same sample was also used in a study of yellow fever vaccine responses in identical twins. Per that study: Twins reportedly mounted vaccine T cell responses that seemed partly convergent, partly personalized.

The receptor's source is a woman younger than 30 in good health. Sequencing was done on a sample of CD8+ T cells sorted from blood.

DNA for the CDR3: TGCGCCAGCAGCCATGAGTCGGGTTACAATGAGCAGTTCTTC. Translation: CASSHESGYNEQFF. The chain uses TRBV5-1 and TRBJ2-1, with unresolved D. Looked up from germline, CDR1 is SGHRS and CDR2 is YFSETQ. This CDR3 region has 14 residues. V was cut by 4 bases and J by 4 bases, with 12 bases left in between.